This is a list of T cell receptor beta chains from one sample in a study of T cell responses to AZD1222 COVID-19 vaccine. Assay used: immunoSEQ multiplex PCR; TCRdb lists only in-frame clones, some missing. The table lists 100,000 to 130,000 clones, approximately 90% of them singletons. The sequencing used peripheral blood, collected on day 0 of AZD1222 vaccination. These receptors were taken from an adult in good health. Each CDR3 is given with its conserved first and last residue. Each record gives: CDR3 protein, J gene, CDR3 length, V gene.

CASSLGGSGGFYEQYF	TRBJ2-7	16	TRBV7-9
CASSYRSTYEQYF	TRBJ2-7	13	TRBV5-4
CAYQNGDETQYF	TRBJ2-5	12	TRBV19
CASEGTGGDNEQFF	TRBJ2-1	14	TRBV18
CASSHGTSGAHTQYF	TRBJ2-3	15	TRBV11-3
CASNLNTGYEQYF	TRBJ2-7	13	TRBV2
CASSLQVAGGTYEQYF	TRBJ2-7	16	TRBV11-3
CASSLGVGMGGGSGNTIYF	TRBJ1-3	19	TRBV5-4
CATSDTGTVNEQFF	TRBJ2-1	14	TRBV24-1
CASSLAGDYYNEQFF	TRBJ2-1	15	TRBV5-4
CASILHNSKNGYTF	TRBJ1-2	14	TRBV7-9
CASSPLLGAEAFF	TRBJ1-1	13	TRBV18
CASSLFEQEQFF	TRBJ2-1	12	TRBV7-2
CATSAPTSDTQYF	TRBJ2-3	13	TRBV24-1
CASSFSTSSTDTQYF	TRBJ2-3	15	TRBV7-9
CASSIRDGGRESYTF	TRBJ1-2	15	TRBV19
CASRRTDRSSGSGTQYF	TRBJ2-5	17	TRBV27
CASSPLGALANYGYTF	TRBJ1-2	16	TRBV5-6
CAWSRQEETQYF	TRBJ2-5	12	TRBV30
CASSQEGSGRNYGYTF	TRBJ1-2	16	TRBV4-1
CASSLGKIYGYTF	TRBJ1-2	13	TRBV12-3/TRBV12-4
CASSPGARLSADGEQYF	TRBJ2-7	17	TRBV11-2
CASSAQGARDQPQHF	TRBJ1-5	15	TRBV9
CASSLEATTKTQYF	TRBJ2-5	14	TRBV7-2
CASSIRGGAQETQYF	TRBJ2-5	15	TRBV18
CSVYGPGQGYSYEQYF	TRBJ2-7	16	TRBV29-1
CASSLAPGTGRTEAFF	TRBJ1-1	16	TRBV7-2
CASSVDAPSGGAANIQYF	TRBJ2-4	18	TRBV9
CASSMQGQSYGYTF	TRBJ1-2	14	TRBV19
CASSYSSPGELFF	TRBJ2-2	13	TRBV7-2
CASSLGQGGTEAFF	TRBJ1-1	14	TRBV5-6
CASSEGSPLYNEQFF	TRBJ2-1	15	TRBV2
CASSRTGDWEAFF	TRBJ1-1	13	TRBV5-1
CASSLNVPEQSWSSGANVLTF	TRBJ2-6	21	TRBV5-1
CASTDRQDEQYF	TRBJ2-7	12	TRBV19
CASSAIWAENSPLHF	TRBJ1-6	15	TRBV9
CASSPWDRSLYEQYF	TRBJ2-7	15	TRBV7-8
CASSFGLLAGELFF	TRBJ2-2	14	TRBV7-9
CASSEPPTGLETQYF	TRBJ2-5	15	TRBV2
CASSSKTQGTEAFF	TRBJ1-1	14	TRBV19
CASSDRKGRGGVQPQHF	TRBJ1-5	17	TRBV6-4
CASSQDQGLQETQYF	TRBJ2-5	15	TRBV4-3
CASSIPGQIYEQYF	TRBJ2-7	14	TRBV19
CASSLVAGRDGYTF	TRBJ1-2	14	TRBV7-9
CASSLSNRVYEQYF	TRBJ2-7	14	TRBV11-2
CASSAKTLNTEAFF	TRBJ1-1	14	TRBV4-1
CASSRGRGSTDTQYF	TRBJ2-3	15	TRBV7-9
CASSLSGVGTDTQYF	TRBJ2-3	15	TRBV7-9
CASSQGEQPYGYTF	TRBJ1-2	14	TRBV5-4
CASSWDSSNTEAFF	TRBJ1-1	14	TRBV7-2
CASSEQMQGWTYSNQPQHF	TRBJ1-5	19	TRBV6-1
CAISEGRAAFPFF	TRBJ1-4	13	TRBV10-3
CASIGQGAHEQYF	TRBJ2-7	13	TRBV11-2
CASSSWNYGYTF	TRBJ1-2	12	TRBV5-6
CASGINQPQHF	TRBJ1-5	11	TRBV18
CASSQDVLTIYF	TRBJ1-3	12	TRBV3-1/TRBV3-2
CASSQEYEQYF	TRBJ2-7	11	TRBV6-2/TRBV6-3
CATIQGPNSPLHF	TRBJ1-6	13	TRBV25-1
CASSMRAGSQYF	TRBJ2-5	12	TRBV19
CSVPTLLAGGPYNEQFF	TRBJ2-1	17	TRBV29-1